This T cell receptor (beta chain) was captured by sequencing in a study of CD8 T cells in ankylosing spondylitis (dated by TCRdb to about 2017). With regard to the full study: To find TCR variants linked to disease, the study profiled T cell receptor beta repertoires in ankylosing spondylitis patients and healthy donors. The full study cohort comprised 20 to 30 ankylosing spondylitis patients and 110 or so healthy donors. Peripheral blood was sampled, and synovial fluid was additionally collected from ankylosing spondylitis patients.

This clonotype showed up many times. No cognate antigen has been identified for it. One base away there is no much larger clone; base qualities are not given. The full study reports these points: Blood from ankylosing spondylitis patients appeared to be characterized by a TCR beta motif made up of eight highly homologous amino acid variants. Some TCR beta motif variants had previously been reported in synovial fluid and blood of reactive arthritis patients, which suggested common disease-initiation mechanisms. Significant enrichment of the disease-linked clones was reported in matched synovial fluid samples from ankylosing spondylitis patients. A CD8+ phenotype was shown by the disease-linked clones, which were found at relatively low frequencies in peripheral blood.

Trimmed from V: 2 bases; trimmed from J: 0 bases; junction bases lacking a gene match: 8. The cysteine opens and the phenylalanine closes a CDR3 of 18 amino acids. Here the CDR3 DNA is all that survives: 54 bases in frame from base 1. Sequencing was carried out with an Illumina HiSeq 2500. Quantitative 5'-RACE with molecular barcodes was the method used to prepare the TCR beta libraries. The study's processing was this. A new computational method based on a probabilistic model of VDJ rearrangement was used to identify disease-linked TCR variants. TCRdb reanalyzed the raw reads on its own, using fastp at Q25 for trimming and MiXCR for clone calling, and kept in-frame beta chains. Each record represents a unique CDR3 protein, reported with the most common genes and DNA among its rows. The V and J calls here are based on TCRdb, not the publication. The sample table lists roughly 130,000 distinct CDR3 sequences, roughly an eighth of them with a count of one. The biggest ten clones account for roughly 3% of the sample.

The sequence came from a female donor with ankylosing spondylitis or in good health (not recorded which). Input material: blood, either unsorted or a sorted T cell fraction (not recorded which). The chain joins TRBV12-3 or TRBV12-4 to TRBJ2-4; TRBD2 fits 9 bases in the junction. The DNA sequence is TGTGCCAGCAGTTTATACCCTAGCGGGGCCGTAGCCAAAAACATTCAGTACTTC. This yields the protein CASSLYPSGAVAKNIQYF.